This T cell receptor (beta chain) was identified in a study of shared clonotypes between healthy human individuals. General observations from the study: Clonotype sharing across a few donors was observed for around 5% of naive CD4 clonotypes.

With respect to this clone: Its antigen is unidentified.

Genomic DNA per cell subset filled all wells of several immunoSEQ plates. Profiling relied on immunoSEQ multiplex PCR, and the TCRdb table lists in-frame clones only, not all of them. The sample comprises 1,500,000 or so clones, roughly 96% of which are singletons, and more than 0.9% rests with the top ten. The CDR3 runs 17 residues. The V end was cut by 0 bases, the J end by 2 bases, with 15 bases between. Germline V lookup: CDR1 LGHNA, CDR2 YSLEER. The clonotype was recovered from a man aged 30 to 45 in good health. The chain has TRBV4-3 and TRBJ2-3, with a tentative D call TRBD2 (6 bases). The sequenced sample consisted of naive CD4+ T cells sorted from blood. Subset of the sample: CD45RA+ positively selected. CDR3 sequence (DNA): TGCGCCAGCAGCCAAGATCTGAGGGAGGAACCCACAGATACGCAGTATTTT. As protein: CASSQDLREEPTDTQYF.